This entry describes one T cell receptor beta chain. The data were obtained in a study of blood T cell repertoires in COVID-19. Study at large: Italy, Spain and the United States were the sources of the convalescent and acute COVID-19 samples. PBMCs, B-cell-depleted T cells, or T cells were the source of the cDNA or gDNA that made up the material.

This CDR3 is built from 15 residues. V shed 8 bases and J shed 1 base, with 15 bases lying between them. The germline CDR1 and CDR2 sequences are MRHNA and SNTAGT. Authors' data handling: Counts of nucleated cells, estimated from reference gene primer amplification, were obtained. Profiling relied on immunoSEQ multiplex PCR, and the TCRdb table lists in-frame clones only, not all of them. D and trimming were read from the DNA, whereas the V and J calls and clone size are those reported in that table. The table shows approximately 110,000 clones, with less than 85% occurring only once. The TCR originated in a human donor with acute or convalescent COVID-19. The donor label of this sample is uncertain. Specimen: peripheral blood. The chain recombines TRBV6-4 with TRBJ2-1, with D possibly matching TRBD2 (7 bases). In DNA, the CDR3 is TGTGCCAGCGGGGGGGCTGACTCATCCTACAATGAGCAGTTCTTC. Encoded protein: CASGGADSSYNEQFF.